Each of the 22 T cell receptor beta chains below was sequenced from the same sample in a study of blood T cell repertoires in COVID-19. Produced via immunoSEQ multiplex PCR; TCRdb's table is partial and in-frame only. The sample lists 120,000 to 150,000 clones; approximately 88% were seen once. Sequences were obtained from peripheral blood. The receptor set was obtained from a human donor in a cohort sampled during active COVID-19.

This chain connects TRBV19 to TRBJ1-3; D is unclear. Looked up from germline, CDR1 is LNHDA and CDR2 is SQIVND (reference sequence). The germline V and J ends were trimmed by 5 bases and 4 bases, with 12 bases remaining between them. This CDR3 has 14 residues. In DNA, the CDR3 is TGTGCCAGTAGTTCCCAGGTATCCGGAAACACCATATATTTT. As protein: CASSSQVSGNTIYF.

The chain uses TRBV9 and TRBJ2-1, with TRBD2 identical over 13 bases. Per germline, CDR1 SGDLS and CDR2 YYNGEE. V lost 4 bases to trimming and J lost 7 bases; unmatched junction nucleotides: 8. The length of the CDR3 is 16 residues. The CDR3 DNA reads TGTGCCAGCAGCCCCCGACTAGCGGGGGGCGTGAATGAGCAGTTCTTC. It encodes CASSPRLAGGVNEQFF. The full variable domain, its missing parts supplied by reference TRBV9 and TRBJ2-1, is DSGVTQTPKHLITATGQRVTLRCSPRSGDLSVYWYQQSLDQGLQFLIQYYNGEERAKGNILERFSAQQFPDLHSELNLSSLELGDSALYFCASSPRLAGGVNEQFFGPGTRLTVL.

This clone was seen once. The chain employs TRBV3-1 (or the pseudogene TRBV3-2) and TRBJ2-2, with 7 nucleotides matching TRBD2. Germline CDR1 reads LGHDT; CDR2 reads YNNKEL (reference sequence). This CDR3 contains 18 residues. With V trimmed by 6 bases and J by 0 bases, 13 bases remained unmatched. CDR3 nucleotide sequence: TGTGCCAGCAGTGTGTGGGGAGCCGCGGGGGCGAACACCGGGGAGCTGTTTTTT. Translating it yields CASSVWGAAGANTGELFF.

V usage is TRBV3-1 (or the pseudogene TRBV3-2) and J usage is TRBJ2-3, with TRBD2 identical over 7 bases. The CDR3 sequence is 14 residues long. The V gene end was trimmed by 3 bases and the J gene end by 0 bases; junction bases not matched to a gene: 0. Germline V lookup: CDR1 LGHDT, CDR2 YNNKEL (reference sequence). CDR3: CASSQRGSTDTQYF. As DNA, the CDR3 is TGTGCCAGCAGCCAGCGGGGGAGCACAGATACGCAGTATTTT.

The chain combines TRBV20-1 with TRBJ2-3; perhaps TRBD2 as D (6 bases). This CDR3 contains 11 residues. V was trimmed by 8 bases and J by 5 bases, leaving 11 bases between them. Germline V lookup: CDR1 DFQATT, CDR2 SNEGSKA (reference sequence). The CDR3, as DNA: TGCAGTACAGCCGGGAGAGATACGCAGTATTTT. Amino acid sequence: CSTAGRDTQYF.

The genes are TRBV7-2 and TRBJ2-7; D ambiguous. The CDR3 runs 14 residues. V dropped 2 bases and J dropped 3 bases, with 11 bases sitting between them. CDR1 SGHTA and CDR2 FQGNSA come from the germline V gene. The CDR3 loop reads CASSLSSVGYEQYF. CDR3 nucleotides: TGTGCCAGCAGCTTATCCAGCGTCGGCTACGAGCAGTACTTC.

In DNA, the CDR3 is TGCGCCAGCAGATCGACAGATAAGACCTTGTTGAACACTGAAGCTTTCTTT. It encodes CASRSTDKTLLNTEAFF. The J gene is TRBJ1-1, the V gene TRBV5-1; perhaps TRBD1 as D (5 bases). This CDR3 spans 17 amino acids. Trimming stripped 5 bases from V and 0 bases from J, with 20 bases between. CDR1 and CDR2 from the germline V gene are SGHRS and YFSETQ.

The rearrangement joins TRBV5-4 to TRBJ2-5; 8 nucleotides align to TRBD2. Trimming took 2 bases from V and 5 from J; bases not matched to a gene: 11. The CDR3 loop spans 16 amino acids. Germline CDR1 is SGHNT and CDR2 is YYREEE (reference sequence). As DNA, the CDR3 is TGTGCCAGCAGCTTTGGAATAGCGGGGAGTTTGGAGACCCAGTACTTC. Translating it yields CASSFGIAGSLETQYF.

The genes are TRBV9 and TRBJ2-3; TRBD2 is a possible D gene (5 bases). The CDR3 is 17 residues long. Germline V gene data show CDR1 as SGDLS and CDR2 as YYNGEE. V was shortened by 7 bases and J by 1 base, with 22 bases between the two germline ends. DNA of the CDR3: TGTGCCAGCCGGAGGTCCGCTAGTGCGCGCGGCACAGATACGCAGTATTTT. This sequence encodes CASRRSASARGTDTQYF.

The chain uses TRBV7-2 and TRBJ1-5; weak D call: TRBD1 (6 bases). V was pared by 1 base and J by 7 bases, with 8 bases between. The CDR3 sequence is 13 residues long. Germline V lookup: CDR1 SGHTA, CDR2 FQGNSA. The CDR3 DNA follows: TGTGCCAGCAGCTTAGGAGGGGGACAGCCCCAGCATTTT. Residues: CASSLGGGQPQHF.

The chain carries TRBV5-4 and TRBJ1-4, with D possibly TRBD1 on 5 matching bases. This CDR3 spans 14 amino acids. CDR1 is SGHNT and CDR2 is YYREEE in the germline V gene (reference sequence). Trimming left V 3 bases short and J 8 bases short, with 14 bases between. The CDR3 DNA reads as TGTGCCAGCAGCTCGGGGAGGGGCGACGAAAAACTGTTTTTT. It codes for CASSSGRGDEKLFF.

This clone came up a few times. CDR3 nucleotide sequence: TGTGCCAGCAGCTTAGCAACCGCAGGGGGGGAGACCCAGTACTTC. This sequence encodes CASSLATAGGETQYF. The chain employs TRBV7-9 and TRBJ2-5, with D perhaps TRBD1 (7 bases). The CDR3 loop spans 15 amino acids. V lost 0 bases to trimming and J lost 5 bases, with 13 bases between them. The V gene's germline CDR1 is SEHNR and CDR2 FQNEAQ (reference sequence).

The genes are TRBV4-2 and TRBJ1-5, with 8 positions matching TRBD1. After removal of 1 base from V and 3 bases from J, the junction contained 5 bases not matched to a gene. CDR1 is LGHNA and CDR2 is YNFKEQ in the germline V gene. The length of the CDR3 is 16 residues. The CDR3 bases are TGTGCCAGCAGCCAAGGACAGGGGAGGAACAATCAGCCCCAGCATTTT. Translation: CASSQGQGRNNQPQHF.

The chain has TRBV14 and TRBJ1-4; unclear D gene. Trimming removed 1 base from V and 5 bases from J, with 11 bases in between. This CDR3 is 15 amino acids long. Per the germline V gene, CDR1 is SGHDN and CDR2 is FVKESK. CDR3 amino acids: CASSQGQARNEKLFF. CDR3 nucleotides: TGTGCCAGCAGCCAAGGTCAGGCACGGAATGAAAAACTGTTTTTT. Supplemented by reference TRBV14 and TRBJ1-4, the full variable domain reads EAGVTQFPSHSVIEKGQTVTLRCDPISGHDNLYWYRRVMGKEIKFLLHFVKESKQDESGMPNNRFLAERTGGTYSTLKVQPAELEDSGVYFCASSQGQARNEKLFFGSGTQLSVL.

The chain combines TRBV24-1 with TRBJ2-3; 15 bases are shared with TRBD2. The CDR3 sequence is 19 residues long. CDR1 is KGHDR, CDR2 SFDVKD, per germline. After removal of 4 bases from V and 5 bases from J, the junction contained 12 bases not matched to a gene. The CDR3 coding sequence is TGTGCCACCAGTGACGCTTCACCGGGACTAGCGGGAGGTGTAGATACGCAGTATTTT. As protein: CATSDASPGLAGGVDTQYF.

The J gene is TRBJ2-2, the V gene TRBV27, with 7 bases that match TRBD1. Germline CDR1 and CDR2: MNHEY and SMNVEV (reference sequence). The junction had 8 bases not matched to a gene; V was cut back by 8 bases and J by 5 bases. The CDR3 totals 14 residues. The CDR3, as DNA: TGTGCCAGCTCCAGGGCAGGGGGAACCGGGGAGCTGTTTTTT. Protein sequence: CASSRAGGTGELFF.

This clone was found a few times. The chain employs TRBV6-1 and TRBJ1-2; D is unresolved. Deletions cut 1 base from V and 5 bases from J, with 20 bases between. The CDR3 runs to 17 residues. Germline V gene lookup returns CDR1 MNHNS and CDR2 SASEGT. The CDR3 nucleotides are TGTGCCAGCAGTGAAGGGTCGTTTAACCCCTCTAGGTATGGCTACACCTTC. This gives the protein CASSEGSFNPSRYGYTF.

V is TRBV2 and J is TRBJ1-2; 8 bases fit TRBD1. Germline V gene sequence: CDR1 SNHLY, CDR2 FYNNEI. The CDR3 length is 15 residues. Germline trimming cut 7 bases from V and 5 bases from J; bases unmatched to any gene: 12. CDR3: CASTVDREGFYGYTF. In DNA form, the CDR3 reads TGTGCCAGCACTGTGGACAGGGAAGGGTTTTATGGCTACACCTTC.

J is TRBJ1-3 and V is TRBV10-3; D remains ambiguous. CDR1 is ENHRY, CDR2 SYGVKD, per germline. The CDR3 covers 16 residues. V lost 4 bases, J lost 0 bases, and 13 bases lay in between. The CDR3 sequence is CAISGGRGGSGNTIYF. As DNA, the CDR3 is TGTGCCATCAGTGGGGGTCGGGGAGGCTCTGGAAACACCATATATTTT.

The genes are TRBV6-4 and TRBJ1-1, with TRBD1 as a possible D gene (6 bases). Germline V lookup: CDR1 MRHNA, CDR2 SNTAGT. The V end was cut by 6 bases, the J end by 1 base, with 12 bases between. The CDR3 loop spans 14 amino acids. The CDR3 here is CASRLDRSNTEAFF. The CDR3 DNA reads TGTGCCAGCAGGCTAGACAGGTCGAACACTGAAGCTTTCTTT.

The chain uses TRBV5-1 and TRBJ1-3; 9 bases fit TRBD1. The CDR3 runs to 15 residues. From germline, CDR1 is SGHRS and CDR2 YFSETQ. Trimming cost V 0 bases and J 4 bases; bases outside gene matches: 2. The DNA for the CDR3 is TGCGCCAGCAGCTTGGCCGGACAGGGGGGAAACACCATATATTTT. Protein product: CASSLAGQGGNTIYF.

A note on this clone: Mismatch with germline at one junction end may stem from a read error. This chain connects TRBV11-2 to TRBJ2-7; 8 nucleotides line up with TRBD1. In germline, CDR1 is SGHAT, CDR2 FQNNGV. The CDR3 extends over 12 amino acids. The CDR3 nucleotides read TGTGCCAGCAGCCAGTCCGGACAGGGCTTCGACTTC. Amino acids: CASSQSGQGFDF.